This T cell receptor beta chain was documented in a study of naive and memory T cell subsets. Regarding the study as a whole: The RNA method is potentially sensitive to activation and differentiation changes.

As for treatment: skin biopsy from PPD injection site in Mantoux-positive individual. An oligonucleotide containing a UMI was ligated to the 3' end of TCR cDNA. Unsorted total RNA, about 1 to 1000 ng, was DNase treated before reverse transcription. This clonotype was counted at least ten times. No antigen is known for it. Ligated cDNA underwent four rounds of PCR with nested alpha and beta constant region primers and SP2. TCRdb reanalysed the UMI-ligation and nested PCR reads using MiXCR and keeps one entry per CDR3 protein. The sample carries around 13,000 distinct CDR3 sequences, around 5.2% recorded once. V lost 0 bases, J lost 10 bases, and 11 bases lay in between. The germline V gene encodes CDR1 SGDLS and CDR2 YYNGEE. This CDR3 has 13 residues.

The J gene is TRBJ2-1, the V gene TRBV9, with a possible D match to TRBD2 (5 bases). The TCR originated in an adult in good health. Material: skin, obtained from a tuberculin skin test site. For the CDR3, the DNA is TGTGCCAGCAGCGTAGATAGGCGCGGGGAGCAGTTCTTC. It yields the protein CASSVDRRGEQFF.